The clone carrying this T cell receptor (beta chain) was seen at least ten times. Its antigen is unidentified. TCRdb used MiXCR to reprocess the RT-PCR reads, holding one entry per CDR3 protein. This table holds roughly 650,000 distinct CDR3 sequences, 15% to 19% found once. The V gene end was trimmed by 4 bases and the J gene end by 5 bases; junction bases not matched to a gene: 5. The germline CDR1 and CDR2 sequences are SGHDN and FVKESK. This CDR3 is built from 16 residues. The source of the sample is a study of response to subunit inactivated influenza vaccine. General study results and limits: New T cells are recruited in small numbers by each seasonal influenza vaccination, according to the authors' suggestion.

This material consisted of PBMCs from blood, taken 12 days after vaccination. This receptor was taken from a man in his forties or fifties who received an inactivated influenza vaccine. V is TRBV14 and J is TRBJ2-2; the match to TRBD2 covers 12 bases. CDR3 bases: TGTGCCAGCAGCCCTCTGACTAGCGGGGGAACCGGGGAGCTGTTTTTT. It translates to CASSPLTSGGTGELFF.